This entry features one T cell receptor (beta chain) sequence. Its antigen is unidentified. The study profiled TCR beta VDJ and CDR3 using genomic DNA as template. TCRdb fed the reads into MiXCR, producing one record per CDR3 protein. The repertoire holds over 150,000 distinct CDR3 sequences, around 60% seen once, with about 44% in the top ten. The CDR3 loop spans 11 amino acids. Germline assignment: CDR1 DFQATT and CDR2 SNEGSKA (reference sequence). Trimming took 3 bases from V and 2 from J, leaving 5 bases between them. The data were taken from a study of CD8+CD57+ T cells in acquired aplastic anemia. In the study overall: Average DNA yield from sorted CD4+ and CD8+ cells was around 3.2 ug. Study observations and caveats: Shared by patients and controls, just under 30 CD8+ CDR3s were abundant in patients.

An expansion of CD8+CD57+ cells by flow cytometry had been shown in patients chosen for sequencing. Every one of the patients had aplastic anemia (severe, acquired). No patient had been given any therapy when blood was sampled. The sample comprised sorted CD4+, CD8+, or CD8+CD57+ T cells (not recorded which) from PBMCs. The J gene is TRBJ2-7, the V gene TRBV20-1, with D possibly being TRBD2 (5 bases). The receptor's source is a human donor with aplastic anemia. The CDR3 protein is CSASGAYEQYF. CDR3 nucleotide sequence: TGCAGTGCTAGCGGGGCCTACGAGCAGTACTTC.